A selection of T cell receptor beta chains follows, all from one sample in a study of T cell changes during pregnancy in multiple sclerosis. The table came from immunoSEQ multiplex PCR; TCRdb's copy has only in-frame clones and leaves some out. This sample has about 42,000 clones, with under 90% found just once. This material consisted of CD4+ T cells from peripheral blood mononuclear cells, taken before pregnancy. These TCRs come from a female donor with multiple sclerosis, enrolled in a pregnancy study. CDR3s include the opening cysteine and the closing phenylalanine or tryptophan. A D gene is named only where the DNA matches it firmly. Part of the rows lack a size; the others show once, few, many or a class for expanded clones.

d_call,v_call,j_call,clone_size,cdr3_aa,cdr3_nt
TRBD2,TRBV18,TRBJ2-5,.,CASSQTLAGSVETQYF,TGTGCCAGCTCACAAACGCTAGCGGGGTCTGTCGAGACCCAGTACTTC
.,TRBV30,TRBJ2-4,.,CAWMGPKNIQYF,TGTGCCTGGATGGGGCCTAAAAACATTCAGTACTTC
.,TRBV27,TRBJ1-2,once,CASTSLTRTLGYGYTF,TGTGCCAGCACCTCATTGACCCGTACCCTAGGCTATGGCTACACCTTC
TRBD1,TRBV5-8,TRBJ2-1,.,CASSFLGDRSFF,TGTGCCAGCAGCTTCTTAGGGGACAGGTCCTTCTTC
TRBD2,TRBV7-8,TRBJ2-7,few,CASSWGRAYEQYF,TGTGCCAGCAGCTGGGGGAGGGCGTACGAGCAGTACTTC
.,TRBV6-1,TRBJ1-1,.,CASSEFPVNTEAFF,TGTGCCAGCAGTGAATTCCCAGTGAACACTGAAGCTTTCTTT
.,TRBV11-2,TRBJ1-5,.,CASSLGLGQPQHF,TGTGCCAGCAGCTTAGGTCTCGGTCAGCCCCAGCATTTT
TRBD1,TRBV7-8,TRBJ1-1,.,CASSSQGAVTEAFF,TGTGCCAGCAGCTCGCAGGGGGCGGTCACTGAAGCTTTCTTT
.,TRBV7-2,TRBJ2-5,.,CASSQQGGRETQYF,TGTGCCAGCAGCCAACAGGGAGGGAGAGAGACCCAGTACTTC
TRBD2,TRBV30,TRBJ2-3,.,CAWSVRTSGGTDTQYF,TGTGCCTGGAGTGTAAGGACTAGCGGGGGCACAGATACGCAGTATTTT
TRBD1,TRBV4-2,TRBJ2-7,.,CASSQEGDTGTVSYEQYF,TGTGCCAGCAGCCAAGAGGGGGACACCGGGACAGTCTCCTACGAGCAGTACTTC
TRBD1,TRBV6-5,TRBJ1-2,.,CASSYRTGEYGYTF,TGTGCCAGCAGTTACCGGACAGGGGAATATGGCTACACCTTC
.,TRBV4-3,TRBJ1-1,.,CASSQELGNTEAFF,TGCGCCAGCAGCCAAGAACTCGGGAACACTGAAGCTTTCTTT
TRBD1,TRBV18,TRBJ1-2,.,CASSPSVLWDRGSLDYGYTF,TGTGCCAGCTCACCGTCGGTGTTGTGGGACAGGGGGTCTCTCGACTATGGCTACACCTTC
.,TRBV27,TRBJ1-2,.,CASKRGLGGYTF,TGTGCCAGCAAACGGGGTTTGGGTGGCTACACCTTC
.,TRBV25-1,TRBJ1-1,medium-sized,CASSESITINTEAFF,TGTGCCAGCAGTGAATCTATTACTATAAACACTGAAGCTTTCTTT
.,TRBV6-5,TRBJ1-6,.,CASSRDDRSPLHF,TGTGCCAGCAGCCGCGACGACAGGTCACCCCTCCACTTT
.,TRBV6-5,TRBJ1-4,.,CASSDSRGKLFF,TGTGCCAGCTCCGATTCTCGGGGAAAACTGTTTTTT